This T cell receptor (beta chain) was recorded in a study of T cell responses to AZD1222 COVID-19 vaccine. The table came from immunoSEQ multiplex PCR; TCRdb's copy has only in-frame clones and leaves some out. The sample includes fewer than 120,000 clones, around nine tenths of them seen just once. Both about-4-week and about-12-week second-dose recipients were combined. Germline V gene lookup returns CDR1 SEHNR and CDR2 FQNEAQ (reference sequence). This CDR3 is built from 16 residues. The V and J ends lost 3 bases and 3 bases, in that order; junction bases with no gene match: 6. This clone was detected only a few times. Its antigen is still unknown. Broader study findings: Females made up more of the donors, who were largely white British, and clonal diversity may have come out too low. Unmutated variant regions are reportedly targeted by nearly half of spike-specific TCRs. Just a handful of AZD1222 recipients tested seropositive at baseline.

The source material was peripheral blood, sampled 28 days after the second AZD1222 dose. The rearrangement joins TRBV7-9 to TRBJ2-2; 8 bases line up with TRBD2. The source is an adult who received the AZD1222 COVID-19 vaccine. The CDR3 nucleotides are TGTGCCAGCAGCTTCACAGCGGGAGTAGACACCGGGGAGCTGTTTTTT. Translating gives CASSFTAGVDTGELFF.